This TCR beta chain was captured by sequencing in a study of CD8 T cells in Susac syndrome. The V gene's germline CDR1 is LGHDT and CDR2 YNNKEL (reference sequence). This CDR3 comprises 14 residues. The V gene end was trimmed by 1 base and the J gene end by 3 bases; junction bases not matched to a gene: 1. Reverse transcription of roughly 0.45 to 1 ug RNA used random hexamers. TCRdb re-derived calls from the immunoSEQ multiplex PCR reads in MiXCR, one entry per CDR3 protein. The sample includes 330,000 or so distinct CDR3 sequences, over 75% of them seen just once. The sample taken for sequencing was CD8+ T cells from PBMCs. The chain is built from TRBV3-1 and TRBJ2-5, with TRBD1 matching 8 bases. The TCR comes from a human donor with multiple sclerosis. Here the CDR3 DNA reads TGTGCCAGCAGCCAAGCGACAGGGGAAGAGACCCAGTACTTC. It codes for CASSQATGEETQYF.